The 16 T cell receptor beta chains reported below all come from one sample, sequenced in a study of CD4 T cells in relation to SARS-CoV-2 and coronaviruses. Unexposed donor CD4+ T cells date from 2011-2018, before the COVID-19 pandemic. Isolation of CD4+ T cells took place after around eleven days in culture. Their specific antigens are unknown. The table came from immunoSEQ multiplex PCR; TCRdb's copy has only in-frame clones and leaves some out. The sample holds around 25,000 clones, around 80% seen once. The material sequenced was CD4+ T cells from PBMCs, cultured in vitro. These receptor sequences come from a human donor in good health.

The chain couples TRBV3-1 (or the pseudogene TRBV3-2) to TRBJ2-7; 8 nucleotides match TRBD2. This CDR3 is built from 16 residues. CDR1 and CDR2 (germline): LGHDT, YNNKEL (reference sequence). The junction had 11 bases not matched to a gene; V was cut back by 5 bases and J by 2 bases. CDR3 sequence reads: CASSETLQAGAYEQYF. Written as DNA, the CDR3 is TGTGCCAGCAGCGAGACCTTGCAAGCGGGAGCCTACGAGCAGTACTTC.

CDR3 in DNA: TGCGCCAGCAGCTTGGAAGGCCAGCTGGAGCAGTACTTC. Translation gives CASSLEGQLEQYF. The chain carries TRBV5-1 and TRBJ2-7; D gene unclear. Germline V CDR1 and CDR2: SGHRS, YFSETQ. Between the trimmed V and J ends, which lost 0 bases and 7 bases, there was a span of 11 bases. This CDR3 has 13 residues.

This sequence joins TRBV7-9 and TRBJ2-7; 15 bases map to TRBD2. V dropped 5 bases and J dropped 4; count of bases not matched to a gene: 0. Germline lookup yields CDR1 SEHNR and CDR2 FQNEAQ (reference sequence). This CDR3 is 14 amino acids long. The CDR3 here is CASSGLAGGYEQYF. CDR3 bases: TGTGCCAGCAGCGGACTAGCGGGAGGGTACGAGCAGTACTTC.

This sequence joins TRBV11-3 and TRBJ1-5; D unclear. V was trimmed by 0 bases and J by 5 bases, leaving 17 bases between them. CDR1 SGHNT and CDR2 YENEEA come from the germline V gene. This CDR3 has 17 amino acids. The CDR3 DNA sequence: TGTGCCAGCAGCTTAGAAACCCCCCTTCGGGCTGATCAGCCCCAGCATTTT. Translating gives CASSLETPLRADQPQHF.

The chain is built from TRBV30 and TRBJ1-1; no clear D gene. V dropped 2 bases and J dropped 0 bases, with 16 bases sitting between them. This CDR3 is 16 amino acids long. Germline CDR1 reads GTSNPN; CDR2 reads SVGIG (reference sequence). Here the CDR3 reads CAWSPPGYSMNTEAFF. The CDR3 nucleotides are TGTGCCTGGAGTCCCCCTGGGTACAGTATGAACACTGAAGCTTTCTTT.

This rearrangement joins TRBV30 to TRBJ2-2; maybe TRBD1 (6 bases). The CDR3 is 15 residues long. Between the trimmed V and J ends, which lost 0 bases and 3 bases, there was a span of 11 bases. Germline CDR1 is GTSNPN and CDR2 is SVGIG (reference sequence). CDR3 in amino acids: CAWSVLGQHTGELFF. In DNA form, the CDR3 reads TGTGCCTGGAGTGTACTTGGACAGCACACCGGGGAGCTGTTTTTT.

The table lists this clone with a count of one. V usage is TRBV10-3 and J usage is TRBJ2-7; 11 bases are shared with TRBD1. The CDR3 totals 17 residues. V was pared by 3 bases and J by 3 bases, with 10 bases of the junction left unmatched. The germline V gene has CDR1 ENHRY and CDR2 SYGVKD. CDR3 coding DNA: TGTGCCATCAGTGAAAGGCTTCGGGGGACAGGGGGCTACGAGCAGTACTTC. Its protein product is CAISERLRGTGGYEQYF.

CDR3 protein: CASSSTGTATYNEQFF. The CDR3 DNA reads TGTGCCAGCAGCTCGACCGGGACAGCTACTTACAATGAGCAGTTCTTC. This rearrangement joins TRBV11-2 to TRBJ2-1, with 7 bases aligning to TRBD1. V shed 4 bases, J shed 4 bases, and the junction held 10 bases outside the gene matches. Germline lookup yields CDR1 SGHAT and CDR2 FQNNGV. CDR3 size: 16 residues.

This chain connects TRBV2 to TRBJ2-7; 10 positions agree with TRBD2. Trimming removed 10 bases from V and 5 bases from J; junction bases left unmatched: 8. This CDR3 is built from 13 residues. Germline V gene lookup returns CDR1 SNHLY and CDR2 FYNNEI. The CDR3 DNA sequence: TGTGCCAACAAGCGGGAGGGCCTCGACGAGCAGTACTTC. Its translation: CANKREGLDEQYF.

This chain links TRBV19 with TRBJ1-6; 11 bases align to TRBD1. The CDR3 consists of 15 residues. V was clipped by 5 bases and J by 7 bases; unmatched bases: 4. Per germline, CDR1 LNHDA and CDR2 SQIVND (reference sequence). CDR3: CASSLDRGQNSPLHF. CDR3 sequence (DNA): TGTGCCAGTAGTTTGGACAGGGGGCAAAATTCACCCCTCCACTTT. The whole variable domain, remainder taken from reference TRBV19 and TRBJ1-6, is DGGITQSPKYLFRKEGQNVTLSCEQNLNHDAMYWYRQDPGQGLRLIYYSQIVNDFQKGDIAEGYSVSREKKESFPLTVTSAQKNPTAFYLCASSLDRGQNSPLHFGNGTRLTVT.

This clone was seen a single time. CDR3 protein: CASSPSGNTEAFF. DNA of the CDR3: TGTGCCAGCAGCCCGTCCGGGAACACTGAAGCTTTCTTT. The chain links TRBV11-2 to TRBJ1-1; D gene ambiguous. Trimming stripped 5 bases from V and 1 base from J, with 8 bases between. Germline V gene sequence: CDR1 SGHAT, CDR2 FQNNGV. The CDR3 spans 13 residues.

This clone was observed a single time. CDR3 sequence: CASSPGLAGLTF. CDR3 nucleotide sequence: TGTGCCAGCAGTCCCGGGTTAGCAGGCCTGACTTTC. This rearrangement joins TRBV28 to TRBJ2-6; D uncertain. The CDR3 sequence is 12 residues long. Per germline, CDR1 MDHEN and CDR2 SYDVKM. Trimming stripped 5 bases from V and 15 bases from J, with 14 bases between.

This chain uses TRBV18 with TRBJ2-3; 7 nucleotides line up with TRBD2. Trimming cost V 3 bases and J 3 bases; bases outside gene matches: 3. CDR3 length equals 14 residues. Looked up from germline, CDR1 is KGHSH and CDR2 is LQKENI. This chain's CDR3 is CASSPPSGTDTQYF. In nucleotides, the CDR3 is TGTGCCAGCTCACCGCCTAGCGGAACAGATACGCAGTATTTT.

The chain uses TRBV12-3 or TRBV12-4 and TRBJ2-2; no reliable D call. CDR3 length equals 12 residues. The V end was cut by 2 bases, the J end by 6 bases, with 4 bases between. The CDR3 sequence is CASSLTPGELFF. CDR3 sequence (DNA): TGTGCCAGCAGTTTAACCCCCGGGGAGCTGTTTTTT.

The J gene is TRBJ2-5, the V gene TRBV5-1, with a weak D call TRBD2 (5 bases). V lost 4 bases to trimming and J lost 2 bases, with 18 bases between them. The germline V gene encodes CDR1 SGHRS and CDR2 YFSETQ. The CDR3 totals 16 residues. CDR3 amino acids: CASSQRGPSLQETQYF. The DNA for the CDR3 is TGCGCCAGCAGCCAGCGCGGGCCAAGCCTACAAGAGACCCAGTACTTC. Using reference TRBV5-1 and TRBJ2-5 for the parts outside the CDR3, the full variable domain is KAGVTQTPRYLIKTRGQQVTLSCSPISGHRSVSWYQQTPGQGLQFLFEYFSETQRNKGNFPGRFSGRQFSNSRSEMNVSTLELGDSALYLCASSQRGPSLQETQYFGPGTRLLVL.

The CDR3 DNA reads as TGTGCCAGCAGCTTAGCGGCCGGGGCAGGGACAGATACGCAGTATTTT. Its translation is CASSLAAGAGTDTQYF. This chain connects TRBV11-1 to TRBJ2-3; D is tentatively TRBD1 or TRBD2 (5 bases each). Germline V gives CDR1 SGHAT, CDR2 FQDESV (reference sequence). V lost 0 bases and J lost 3, with 13 bases in between. The CDR3 contains 16 residues.